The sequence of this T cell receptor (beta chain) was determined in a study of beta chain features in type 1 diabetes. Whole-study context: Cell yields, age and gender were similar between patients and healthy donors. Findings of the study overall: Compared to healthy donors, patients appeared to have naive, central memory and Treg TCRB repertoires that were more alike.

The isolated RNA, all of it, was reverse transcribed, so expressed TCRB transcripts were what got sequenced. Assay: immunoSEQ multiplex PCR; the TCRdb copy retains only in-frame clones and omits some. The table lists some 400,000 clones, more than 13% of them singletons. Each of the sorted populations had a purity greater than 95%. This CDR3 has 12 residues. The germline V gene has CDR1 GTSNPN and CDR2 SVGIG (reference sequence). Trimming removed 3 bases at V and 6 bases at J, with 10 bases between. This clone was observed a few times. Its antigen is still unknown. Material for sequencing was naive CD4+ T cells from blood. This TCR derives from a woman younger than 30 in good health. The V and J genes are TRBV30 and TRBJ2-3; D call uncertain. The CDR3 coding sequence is TGTGCCTGGAGCCTAAGGCGGGATACGCAGTATTTT. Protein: CAWSLRRDTQYF.